This TCR beta chain was profiled in a study of shared clonotypes between healthy human individuals. Study-level information: The people who gave samples were a couple of women and a few men aged 18 to 49. Researchers assigned three CD4 naive, three CD4 memory, two CD8 naive and one CD8 memory plate to each donor. Overall study findings and caveats: Relative to clonotypes present in all four donors, those not shared had lower generation probabilities. Naive subsets generally exceeded memory subsets in estimated richness.

On this clone: Its antigen is unidentified.

Clones were sequenced by immunoSEQ multiplex PCR, and TCRdb holds only the in-frame ones, with some missing. Counted here are some 360,000 clones, 70% to 75% occurring once; the ten biggest clones make up about 10%. Germline V gene data show CDR1 as MNHEY and CDR2 as SMNVEV (reference sequence). The CDR3 is 17 residues long. Deletions cut 4 bases from V and 0 bases from J, with 17 bases between. This sequence was found in a man aged 25-45 years in good health. Sequenced: memory CD4+ T cells sorted from blood. Stated subset: CD45RA-negative fraction. The rearrangement joins TRBV27 to TRBJ2-3; D uncertain. The CDR3 nucleotides are TGTGCCAGCAGTTCATCCTGGATTCCTTCTAGCACAGATACGCAGTATTTT. Its translation: CASSSSWIPSSTDTQYF.